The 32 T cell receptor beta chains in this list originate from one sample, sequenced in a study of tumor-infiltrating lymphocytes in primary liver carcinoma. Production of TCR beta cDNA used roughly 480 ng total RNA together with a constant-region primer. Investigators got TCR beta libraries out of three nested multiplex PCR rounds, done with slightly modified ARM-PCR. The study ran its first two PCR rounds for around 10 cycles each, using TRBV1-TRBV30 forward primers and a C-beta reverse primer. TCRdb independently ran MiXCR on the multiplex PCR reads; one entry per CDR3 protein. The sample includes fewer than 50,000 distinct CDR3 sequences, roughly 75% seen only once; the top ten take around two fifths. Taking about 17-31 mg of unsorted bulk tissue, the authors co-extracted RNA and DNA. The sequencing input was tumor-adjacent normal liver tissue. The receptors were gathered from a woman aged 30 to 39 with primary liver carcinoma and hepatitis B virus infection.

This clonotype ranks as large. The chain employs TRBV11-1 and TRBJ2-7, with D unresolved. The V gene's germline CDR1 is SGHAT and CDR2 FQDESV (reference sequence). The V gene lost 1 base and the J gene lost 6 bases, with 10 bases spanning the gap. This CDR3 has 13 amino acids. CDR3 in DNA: TGTGCCAGCAGCTTAGGATACCTCCGCGAGCAGTACTTC. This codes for CASSLGYLREQYF. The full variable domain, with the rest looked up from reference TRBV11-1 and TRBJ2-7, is EAEVAQSPRYKITEKSQAVAFWCDPISGHATLYWYRQILGQGPELLVQFQDESVVDDSQLPKDRFSAERLKGVDSTLKIQPAELGDSAMYLCASSLGYLREQYFGPGTRLTVT.

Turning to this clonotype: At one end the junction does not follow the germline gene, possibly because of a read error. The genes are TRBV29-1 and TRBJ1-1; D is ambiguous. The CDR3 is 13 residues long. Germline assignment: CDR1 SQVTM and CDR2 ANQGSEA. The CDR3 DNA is TGCAGCGTTCTAGCACAGCTGAGCACTGAAGCTCTCTTT. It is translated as CSVLAQLSTEALF.

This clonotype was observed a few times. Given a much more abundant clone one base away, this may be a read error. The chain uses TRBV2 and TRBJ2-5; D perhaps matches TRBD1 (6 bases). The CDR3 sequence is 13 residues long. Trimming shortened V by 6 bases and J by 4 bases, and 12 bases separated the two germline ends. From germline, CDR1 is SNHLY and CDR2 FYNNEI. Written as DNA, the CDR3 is TGTGCCAGCAGAGGGACAAGGGGAGAGACCCAGTACTTC. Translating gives CASRGTRGETQYF. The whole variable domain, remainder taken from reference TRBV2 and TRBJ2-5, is EPEVTQTPSHQVTQMGQEVILRCVPISNHLYFYWYRQILGQKVEFLVSFYNNEISEKSEIFDDQFSVERPDGSNFTLKIRSTKLEDSAMYFCASRGTRGETQYFGPGTRLLVL.

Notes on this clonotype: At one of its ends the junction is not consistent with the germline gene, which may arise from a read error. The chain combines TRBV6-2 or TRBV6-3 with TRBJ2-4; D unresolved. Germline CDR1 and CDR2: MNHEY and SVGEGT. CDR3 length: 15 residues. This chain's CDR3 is CANSYRLEGKNIQYF. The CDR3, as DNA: TGTGCCAACAGTTACCGACTGGAAGGTAAAAACATTCAGTACTTC.

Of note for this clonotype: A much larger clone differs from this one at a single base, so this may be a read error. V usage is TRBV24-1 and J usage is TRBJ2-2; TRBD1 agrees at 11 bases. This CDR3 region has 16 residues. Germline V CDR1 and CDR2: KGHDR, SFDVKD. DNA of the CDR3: TGTGCCACCAGTGATTCAGGACAGGGGGCATCCGGGGAGCAGTTTTTT. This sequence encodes CATSDSGQGASGEQFF.

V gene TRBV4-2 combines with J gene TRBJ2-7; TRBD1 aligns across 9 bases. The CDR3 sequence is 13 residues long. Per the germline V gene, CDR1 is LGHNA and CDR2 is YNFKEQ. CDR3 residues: CVRSQDRDREEYF. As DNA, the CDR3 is TGTGTCAGGAGCCAAGATAGGGACAGGGAGGAGTACTTC.

The CDR3 spells CASSYMGREVGELFF. In DNA, the CDR3 is TGTGCCAGCAGTTACATGGGGCGGGAGGTCGGGGAGCTGTTTTTT. The genes are TRBV6-2 or TRBV6-3 and TRBJ2-2; TRBD2 aligns across 8 bases. The CDR3 totals 15 residues. V dropped 2 bases and J dropped 7; count of bases not matched to a gene: 6. Germline CDR1 MNHEY, CDR2 SVGEGT.

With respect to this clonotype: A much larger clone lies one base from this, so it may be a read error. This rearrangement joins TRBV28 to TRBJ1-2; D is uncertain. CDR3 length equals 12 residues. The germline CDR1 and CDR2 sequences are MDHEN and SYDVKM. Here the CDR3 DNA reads TGTGCCACCAGTTTACTACCCAATGGCTACACCTTC. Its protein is CATSLLPNGYTF.

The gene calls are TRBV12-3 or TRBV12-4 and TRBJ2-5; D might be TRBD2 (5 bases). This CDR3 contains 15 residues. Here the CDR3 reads CTNSLGADPQETQYF. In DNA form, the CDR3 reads TGTACCAACAGTTTAGGAGCGGATCCACAAGAGACCCAGTACTTC.

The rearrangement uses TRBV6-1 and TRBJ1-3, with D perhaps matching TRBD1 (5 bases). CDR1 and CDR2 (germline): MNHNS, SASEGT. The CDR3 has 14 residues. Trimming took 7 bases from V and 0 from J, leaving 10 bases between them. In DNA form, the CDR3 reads TGTGCCAGCAATGGGGCAGTCTCTGGAAACACCATATATTTT. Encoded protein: CASNGAVSGNTIYF.

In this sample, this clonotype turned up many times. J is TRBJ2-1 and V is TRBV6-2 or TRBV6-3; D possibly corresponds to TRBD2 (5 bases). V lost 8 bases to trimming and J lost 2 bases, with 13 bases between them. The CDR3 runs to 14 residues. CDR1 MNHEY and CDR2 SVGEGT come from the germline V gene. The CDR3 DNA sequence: TGTGCCAGCTCGCGTTCTAGCCCCTACAATGAGCAGTTCTTC. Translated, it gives CASSRSSPYNEQFF.

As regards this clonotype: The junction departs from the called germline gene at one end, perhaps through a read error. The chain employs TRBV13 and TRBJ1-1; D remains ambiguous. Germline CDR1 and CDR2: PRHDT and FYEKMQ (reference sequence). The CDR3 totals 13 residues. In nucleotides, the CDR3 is TGTGCCAGCAGCCACGAGCGACGTAGTGAAGCTTCCTTT. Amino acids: CASSHERRSEASF.

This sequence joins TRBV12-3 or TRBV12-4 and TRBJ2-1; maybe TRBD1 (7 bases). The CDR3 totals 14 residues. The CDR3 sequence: CVNSFGGTDNEQFF. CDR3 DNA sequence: TGTGTCAACAGCTTCGGAGGGACAGACAATGAGCAGTTCTTC.

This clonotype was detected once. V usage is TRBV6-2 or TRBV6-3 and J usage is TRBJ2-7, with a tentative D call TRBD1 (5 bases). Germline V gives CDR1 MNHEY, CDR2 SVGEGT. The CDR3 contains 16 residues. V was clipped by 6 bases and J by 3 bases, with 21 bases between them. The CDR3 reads CASSYAGAAPFYEQYF. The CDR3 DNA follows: TGTGCCAGCAGCTACGCTGGGGCAGCACCATTCTACGAGCAGTACTTC.

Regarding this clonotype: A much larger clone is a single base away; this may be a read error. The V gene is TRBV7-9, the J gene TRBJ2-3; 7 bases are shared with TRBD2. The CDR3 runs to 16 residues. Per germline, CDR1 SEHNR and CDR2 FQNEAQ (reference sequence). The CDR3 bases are TGTGCCAGCAGCTTAGGATGGGCGGGAGTAATAGATGCGCAGTATTTT. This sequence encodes CASSLGWAGVIDAQYF.

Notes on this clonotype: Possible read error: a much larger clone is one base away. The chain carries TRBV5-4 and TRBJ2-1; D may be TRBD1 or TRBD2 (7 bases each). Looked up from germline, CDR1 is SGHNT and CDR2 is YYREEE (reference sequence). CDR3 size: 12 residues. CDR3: CVSSQGGNEQFF. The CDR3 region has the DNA TGTGTCAGCAGCCAGGGGGGGAATGAGCAGTTCTTC.

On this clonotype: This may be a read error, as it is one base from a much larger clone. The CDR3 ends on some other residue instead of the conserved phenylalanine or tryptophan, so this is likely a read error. The CDR3 DNA reads as TGTGCCAGCTGGACAGGGGGAGGTTCACCCCTCCACCTT. Protein sequence: CASWTGGGSPLHL. This sequence joins TRBV18 and TRBJ1-6; 10 nucleotides match TRBD1. The CDR3 spans 13 residues. Per the germline V gene, CDR1 is KGHSH and CDR2 is LQKENI. V lost 7 bases and J lost 9; bases outside the gene matches: 3.

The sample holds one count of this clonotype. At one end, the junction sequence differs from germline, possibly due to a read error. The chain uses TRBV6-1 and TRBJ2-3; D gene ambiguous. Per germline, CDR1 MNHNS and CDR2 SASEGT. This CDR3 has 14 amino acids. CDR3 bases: TGTGCCAGCAATGAACCCCCCGTCCCAGATACGCGGTATTTT. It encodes CASNEPPVPDTRYF.

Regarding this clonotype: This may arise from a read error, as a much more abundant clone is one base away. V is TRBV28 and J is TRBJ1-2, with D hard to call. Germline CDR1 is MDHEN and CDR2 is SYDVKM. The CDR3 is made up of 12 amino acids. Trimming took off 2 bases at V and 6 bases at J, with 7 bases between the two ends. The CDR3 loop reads CASSLLLNGYTF. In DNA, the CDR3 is TGTGCCAGCAGTTTACTACTCAATGGCTACACCTTC.

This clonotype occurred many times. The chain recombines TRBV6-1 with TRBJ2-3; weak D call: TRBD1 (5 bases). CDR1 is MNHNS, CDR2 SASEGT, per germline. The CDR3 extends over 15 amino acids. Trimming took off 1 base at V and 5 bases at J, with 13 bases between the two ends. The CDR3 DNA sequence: TGTGCCAGCAGTGAAGAGGAAGGGGCCAGAGATACGCAGTATTTT. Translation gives CASSEEEGARDTQYF.

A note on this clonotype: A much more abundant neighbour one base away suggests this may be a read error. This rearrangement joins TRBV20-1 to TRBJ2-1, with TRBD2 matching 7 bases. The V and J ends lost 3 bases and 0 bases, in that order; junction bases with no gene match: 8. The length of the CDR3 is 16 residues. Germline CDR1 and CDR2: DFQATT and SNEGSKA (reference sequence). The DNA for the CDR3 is TGCAGTGCTAGCCAACTCCGGACTAGCTCCTACAATGAGCAGTTCTTC. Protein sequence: CSASQLRTSSYNEQFF.

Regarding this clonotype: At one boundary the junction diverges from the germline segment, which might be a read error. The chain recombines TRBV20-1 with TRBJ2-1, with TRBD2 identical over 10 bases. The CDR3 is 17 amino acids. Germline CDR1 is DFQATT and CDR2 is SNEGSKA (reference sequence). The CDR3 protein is CSTRDSRGTSVSYEQFF. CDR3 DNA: TGCAGTACTAGAGACTCCCGGGGGACTAGCGTGAGCTATGAGCAGTTCTTC.

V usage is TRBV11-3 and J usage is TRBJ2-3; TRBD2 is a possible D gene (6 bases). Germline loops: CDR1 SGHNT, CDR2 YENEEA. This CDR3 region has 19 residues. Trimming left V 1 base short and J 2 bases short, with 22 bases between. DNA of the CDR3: TGTGCCAGCAGCTTAGGTTTTGGAGCGGGTCCAGGAGACACAGATACGCAGTATTTT. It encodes CASSLGFGAGPGDTDTQYF. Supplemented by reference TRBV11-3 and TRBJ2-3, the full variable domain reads EAGVVQSPRYKIIEKKQPVAFWCNPISGHNTLYWYLQNLGQGPELLIRYENEEAVDDSQLPKDRFSAERLKGVDSTLKIQPAELGDSAVYLCASSLGFGAGPGDTDTQYFGPGTRLTVL.

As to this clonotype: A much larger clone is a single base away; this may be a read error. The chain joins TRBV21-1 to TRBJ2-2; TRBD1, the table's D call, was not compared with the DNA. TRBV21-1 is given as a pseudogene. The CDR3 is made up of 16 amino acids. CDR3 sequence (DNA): TGTGCCAGCAGCTTTAAGGGGAAAAAAAGGACCGGGGAGCTGTTTTTT. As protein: CASSFKGKKRTGELFF.

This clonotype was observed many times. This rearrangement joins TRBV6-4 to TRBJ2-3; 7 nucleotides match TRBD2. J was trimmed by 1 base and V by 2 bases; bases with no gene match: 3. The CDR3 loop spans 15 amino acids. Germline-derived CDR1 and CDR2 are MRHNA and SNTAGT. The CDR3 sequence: CASSDGAGGTDTQYF. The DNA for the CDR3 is TGTGCCAGCAGTGACGGGGCGGGAGGCACAGATACGCAGTATTTT.

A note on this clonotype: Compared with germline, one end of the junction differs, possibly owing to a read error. The CDR3 DNA reads as TGTCCCAGTAGTATAGAAAGGGGGCGGAATCAGCCCCAGCATTTT. Its protein product is CPSSIERGRNQPQHF. The rearrangement uses TRBV19 and TRBJ1-5; 7 nucleotides align to TRBD1. Germline loops: CDR1 LNHDA, CDR2 SQIVND (reference sequence). This CDR3 is 15 amino acids long.

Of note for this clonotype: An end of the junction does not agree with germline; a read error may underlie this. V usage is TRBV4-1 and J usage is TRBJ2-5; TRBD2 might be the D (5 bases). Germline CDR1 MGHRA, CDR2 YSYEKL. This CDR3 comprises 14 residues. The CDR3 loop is CSGSQEERAVTQHF. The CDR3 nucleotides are TGCTCCGGCAGCCAAGAAGAGAGGGCCGTGACCCAGCACTTC.

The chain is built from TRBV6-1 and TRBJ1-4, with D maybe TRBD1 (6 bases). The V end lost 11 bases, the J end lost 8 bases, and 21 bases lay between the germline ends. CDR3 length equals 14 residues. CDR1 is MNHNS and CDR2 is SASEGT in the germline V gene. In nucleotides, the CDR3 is TGTGCCGGTAGTCTACAGGGACGTGGGGAAAAACTGTTTTTT. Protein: CAGSLQGRGEKLFF.

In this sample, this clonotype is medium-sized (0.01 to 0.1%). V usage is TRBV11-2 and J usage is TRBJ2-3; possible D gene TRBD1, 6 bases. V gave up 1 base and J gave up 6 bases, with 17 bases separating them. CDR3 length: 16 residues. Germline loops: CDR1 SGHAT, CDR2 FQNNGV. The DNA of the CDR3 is TGTGCCAGCAGCTTAGTCCCCACAGGGATCTACGATACGCAGTATTTT. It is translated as CASSLVPTGIYDTQYF.

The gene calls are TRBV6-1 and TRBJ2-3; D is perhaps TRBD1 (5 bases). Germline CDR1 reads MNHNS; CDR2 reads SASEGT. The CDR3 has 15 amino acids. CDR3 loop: CSSSERTISTDTQYF. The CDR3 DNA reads TGTAGCAGCAGTGAACGGACAATCAGCACAGATACGCAGTATTTT.

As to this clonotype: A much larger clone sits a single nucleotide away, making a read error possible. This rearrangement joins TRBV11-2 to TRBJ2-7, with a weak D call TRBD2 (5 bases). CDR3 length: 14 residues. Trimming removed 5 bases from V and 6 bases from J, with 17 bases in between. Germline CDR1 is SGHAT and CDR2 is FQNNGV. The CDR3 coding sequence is TGTGCCAGCAGCCTAGCTAGCTGGGATAGCGAGCAGTACTTC. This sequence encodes CASSLASWDSEQYF.

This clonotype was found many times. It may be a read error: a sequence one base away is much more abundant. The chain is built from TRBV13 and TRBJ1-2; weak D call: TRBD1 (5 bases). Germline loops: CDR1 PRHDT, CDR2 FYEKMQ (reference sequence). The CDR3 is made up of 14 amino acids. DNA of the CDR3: TGTGCCGGCAGCTTAAAACAGGACTTCTATGGCTACACCTTC. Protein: CAGSLKQDFYGYTF.